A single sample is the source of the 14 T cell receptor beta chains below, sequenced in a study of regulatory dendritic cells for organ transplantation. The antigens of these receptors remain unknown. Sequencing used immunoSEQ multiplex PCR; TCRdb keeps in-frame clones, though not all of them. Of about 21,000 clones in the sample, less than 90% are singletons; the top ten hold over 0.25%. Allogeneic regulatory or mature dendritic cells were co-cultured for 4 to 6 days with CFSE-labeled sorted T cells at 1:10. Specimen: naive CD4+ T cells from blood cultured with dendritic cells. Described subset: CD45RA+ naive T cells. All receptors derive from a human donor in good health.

The DNA for the CDR3 is TGTGCCAGCAGCTTGGGGGGTGAAGCTTTCTTT. Encoded protein: CASSLGGEAFF. This sequence joins TRBV5-4 and TRBJ1-1; D remains ambiguous. This CDR3 contains 11 residues. CDR1 is SGHNT and CDR2 is YYREEE in the germline V gene (reference sequence). Trimming took 0 bases from V and 7 from J, leaving 4 bases between them.

The DNA for the CDR3 is TGTGCCAGCAGTCCCGGACAGGGGCTAAGCAATGAGCAGTTCTTC. Translating it yields CASSPGQGLSNEQFF. The rearrangement links TRBV27 to TRBJ2-1; 9 bases are shared with TRBD1. Germline V gene lookup returns CDR1 MNHEY and CDR2 SMNVEV (reference sequence). This CDR3 is built from 15 residues. V lost 5 bases, J lost 6 bases, and 8 bases stayed unmatched.

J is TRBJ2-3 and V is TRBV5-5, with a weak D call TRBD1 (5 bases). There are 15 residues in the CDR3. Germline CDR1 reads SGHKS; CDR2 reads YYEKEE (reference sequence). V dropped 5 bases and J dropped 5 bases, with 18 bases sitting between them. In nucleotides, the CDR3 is TGTGCCAGCAGTCCTAGGGCAGGGCCAATAGATACGCAGTATTTT. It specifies CASSPRAGPIDTQYF.

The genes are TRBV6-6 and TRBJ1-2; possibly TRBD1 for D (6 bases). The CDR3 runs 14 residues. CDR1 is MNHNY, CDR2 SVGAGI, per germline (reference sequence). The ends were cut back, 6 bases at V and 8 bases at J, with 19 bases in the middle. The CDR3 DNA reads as TGTGCCAGCAGGGGGAACAGGGAGCTGCGGGGCTACACCTTC. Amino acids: CASRGNRELRGYTF.

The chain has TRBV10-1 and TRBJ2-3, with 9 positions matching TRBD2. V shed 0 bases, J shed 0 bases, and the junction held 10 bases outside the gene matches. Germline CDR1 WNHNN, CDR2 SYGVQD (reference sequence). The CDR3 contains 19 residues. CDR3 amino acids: CASSESTLAGSASTDTQYF. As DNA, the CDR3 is TGCGCCAGCAGTGAGTCTACCCTAGCGGGAAGCGCTAGCACAGATACGCAGTATTTT.

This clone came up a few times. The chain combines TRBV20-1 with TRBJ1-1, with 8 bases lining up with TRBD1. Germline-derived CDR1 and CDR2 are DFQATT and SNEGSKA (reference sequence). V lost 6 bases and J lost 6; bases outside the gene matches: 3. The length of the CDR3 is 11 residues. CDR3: CSAPDRAEAFF. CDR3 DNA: TGCAGTGCCCCGGACAGGGCTGAAGCTTTCTTT.

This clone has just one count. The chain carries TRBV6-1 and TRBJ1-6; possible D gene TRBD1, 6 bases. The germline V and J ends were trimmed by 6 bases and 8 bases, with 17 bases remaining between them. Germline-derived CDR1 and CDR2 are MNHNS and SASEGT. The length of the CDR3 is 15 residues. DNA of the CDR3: TGTGCCAGCAGCAATACCCGGGACATGGATTCACCCCTCCACTTT. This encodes CASSNTRDMDSPLHF.

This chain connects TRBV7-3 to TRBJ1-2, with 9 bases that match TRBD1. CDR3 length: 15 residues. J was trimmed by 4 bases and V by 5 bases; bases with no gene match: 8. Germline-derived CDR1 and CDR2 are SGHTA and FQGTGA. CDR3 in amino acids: CASSPGDRVGYGYTF. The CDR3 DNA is TGTGCCAGCAGCCCAGGGGACAGGGTGGGCTATGGCTACACCTTC.

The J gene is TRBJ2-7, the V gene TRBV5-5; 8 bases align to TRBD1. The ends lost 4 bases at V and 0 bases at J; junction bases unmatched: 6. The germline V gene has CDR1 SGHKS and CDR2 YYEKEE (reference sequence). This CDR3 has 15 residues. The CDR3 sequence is CASSLRQGISYEQYF. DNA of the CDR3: TGTGCCAGCAGCCTAAGACAGGGGATCTCCTACGAGCAGTACTTC. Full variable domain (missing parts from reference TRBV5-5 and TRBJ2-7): DAGVTQSPTHLIKTRGQQVTLRCSPISGHKSVSWYQQVLGQGPQFIFQYYEKEERGRGNFPDRFSARQFPNYSSELNVNALLLGDSALYLCASSLRQGISYEQYFGPGTRLTVT.

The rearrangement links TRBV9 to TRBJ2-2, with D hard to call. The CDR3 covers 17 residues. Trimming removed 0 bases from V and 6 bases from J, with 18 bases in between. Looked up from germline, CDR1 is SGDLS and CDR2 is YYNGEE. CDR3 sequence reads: CASSVGVGGLKPGELFF. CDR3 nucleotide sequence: TGTGCCAGCAGCGTAGGCGTTGGCGGCCTTAAACCCGGGGAGCTGTTTTTT.

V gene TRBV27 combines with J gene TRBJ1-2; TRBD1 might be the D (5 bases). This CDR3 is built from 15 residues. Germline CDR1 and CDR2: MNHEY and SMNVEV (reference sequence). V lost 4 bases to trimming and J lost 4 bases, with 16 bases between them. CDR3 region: CASSSSSQGGYGYTF. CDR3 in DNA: TGTGCCAGCAGTTCCAGTAGTCAGGGCGGCTATGGCTACACCTTC.

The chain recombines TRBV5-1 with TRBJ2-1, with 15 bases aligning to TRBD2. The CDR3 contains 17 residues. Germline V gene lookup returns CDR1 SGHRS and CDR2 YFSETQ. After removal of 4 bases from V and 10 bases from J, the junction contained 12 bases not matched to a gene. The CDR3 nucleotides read TGCGCCAGCAGCCCCCGGACTAGCGGGAGGGAGTATAGAGAGCAGTTCTTC. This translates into CASSPRTSGREYREQFF.

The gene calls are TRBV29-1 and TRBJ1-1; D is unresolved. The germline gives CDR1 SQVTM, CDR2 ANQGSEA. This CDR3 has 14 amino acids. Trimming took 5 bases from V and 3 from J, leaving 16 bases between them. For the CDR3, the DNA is TGCAGCGTTTTTAAACCTCCTTCGGACACTGAAGCTTTCTTT. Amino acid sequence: CSVFKPPSDTEAFF.

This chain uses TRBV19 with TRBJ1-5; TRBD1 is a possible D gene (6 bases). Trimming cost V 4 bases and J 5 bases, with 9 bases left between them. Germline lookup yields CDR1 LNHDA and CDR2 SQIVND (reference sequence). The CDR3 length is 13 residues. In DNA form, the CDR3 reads TGTGCCAGTAGTAACCACAGGGATCAGCCCCAGCATTTT. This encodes CASSNHRDQPQHF.